This T cell receptor (beta chain) was sequenced during a study of OX40 agonist ivuxolimab in advanced cancers. TCRdb keeps only in-frame clones here, not all; method: immunoSEQ multiplex PCR. The sample comprises roughly 58,000 clones, approximately 93% of which are singletons, and 18% rests with the top ten. A note on this clone: The antigen is undetermined. The junction departs from germline at one end; a sequencing error may be responsible.

Findings and limits, study-wide: In CD8+ T cells, expanded clones were on average more numerous than in CD4+.

This CDR3 contains 14 residues. CDR1 and CDR2 (germline): SGDLS, YYNGEE. The TCR comes from an adult with an advanced solid tumor such as melanoma, head and neck, liver or kidney cancer. The sequencing here drew on CD4+ or CD8+ T cells sorted from blood, taken in a trial of the OX40 agonist ivuxolimab. The chain uses TRBV9 and TRBJ2-1, with TRBD1 identical over 8 bases. CDR3 protein: CASKGQGSYNEQFF. In nucleotides, the CDR3 is TGTGCCAGCAAAGGACAGGGTTCTTACAATGAACAGTTCTTC.